This paragraph covers one T cell receptor beta chain sequence. This clonotype is termed large (0.1 to 1%). No cognate antigen has been identified for it. Qualities for individual bases were not recorded, and no much larger clone is one base off. The data originate from a study of spatial heterogeneity in lung cancer (dated by TCRdb to between 2018 and 2021). Looking at the study overall: More beta-chain than alpha-chain transcripts were consistently detected, likely reflecting higher beta-chain transcript abundance. In the raw uncorrected reads, each unique combination of TCR and UMI appeared on average more than ten times. At surgery, both alpha and beta chains were TCR-sequenced in about 200 tumor regions, some 64 matched nontumor lung samples and around 50 PBMC samples. In tumor regions, TCR transcript counts showed a strong correlation with a T cell transcriptional module score derived from matched bulk RNA-seq. In non-small cell lung cancer, the study made a quantitative comparison of TCR alpha and beta repertoires among multiple tumor regions, matched nontumor lung and blood. Nonsynonymous mutation counts, determined by whole-exome sequencing of tumor tissue, were related to TCR repertoire features.

The paper's findings and limits, for the study overall: Counts of ubiquitous and regional expanded TCRs were found to correlate with counts of ubiquitous and regional nonsynonymous mutations, respectively. A correlation was observed between the number of expanded intratumoral alpha and beta TCRs and the tumor nonsynonymous mutation count. Additional single-cell paired TCR alpha and beta sequencing was considered necessary to confirm, at a functional level, the hypothesis that regional TCRs recognize regional mutations. Estimated TCR-seq coverage of tumor T cells was only roughly 7% for alpha chains and approximately 12% for beta chains.

The sample's time point label, decoded: sample taken at primary tumor resection. Samples were obtained from 72 patients with early-stage, untreated non-small cell lung cancer from the lung TRACERx cohort. TCR sequencing used whole RNA extracted from tumor and nontumor lung tissue, or from cryopreserved PBMC samples, without cell sorting. Only patients with enough RNA available from two or more tumor regions were chosen for TCR sequencing. Before being selected, tumor and adjacent nontumor lung specimens were reviewed by a lung pathologist. Libraries were constructed by 5' RACE. Sequencing instrument: NextSeq 500. In the TCR library protocol, a unique molecular identifier was attached to each TCR cDNA molecule so that PCR and sequencing errors could be corrected. Turning to the authors' computational methods: TCR identification, UMI-based error correction and CDR3 extraction were all carried out with Decombinator tools. Expanded TCRs were defined as those above a frequency of 2 per 1,000, corresponding to the top 1% of the tumor frequency distribution. Expanded tumor TCRs statistically deemed absent (corrected P<0.05) from at least one tumor region were classed as regional, and all other expanded tumor TCRs were classed as ubiquitous. Renyi diversity was calculated using the R vegan package after each repertoire was subsampled 100 times to 5,000 TCRs. CDR3 similarity networks were built from amino acid triplet string-kernel similarity, connecting CDR3s with pairwise similarity above 0.82. TCRdb reprocessing: public reads trimmed at Q25 with fastp, clones called with MiXCR, in-frame beta chains kept. Each CDR3 protein appears once, grouped with its most common genes and DNA. In this record, the V and J calls reflect TCRdb's handling and not the investigators' own analysis. This sample has some 850 distinct CDR3 sequences in its table, and roughly two thirds of those were observed once. The top ten clones comprise around 30% of the sample.

The receptor was derived from a male donor with early-stage non-small cell lung cancer. Material: lung tumor tissue, obtained at surgery.

This receptor carries the CDR3 CATGELGLAGDAGELFF. The base sequence is TGTGCCACCGGTGAATTAGGGCTAGCGGGGGACGCCGGGGAGCTGTTTTTT. The chain is assembled from TRBV5-6 and TRBJ2-2; 10 of the junction bases match TRBD2. Trimming takes 9 bases off V and 6 bases off J; junction bases not matched to a gene: 17. Counted from cysteine to phenylalanine, this CDR3 has 17 amino acids. The read is trimmed to its CDR3 DNA, 51 bases read in frame from base 1. The germline V gene supplies CDR1 SGHDT and CDR2 YYEEEE.